This entry concerns a single T cell receptor (beta chain). Its target is unknown. Exclusion of a patient followed from autoimmune disease history or systemic immunosuppression. The data were taken from a study of OX40 agonist ivuxolimab in advanced cancers. V was trimmed by 1 base and J by 3 bases, leaving 7 bases between them. Germline CDR1 SGHTA, CDR2 FQGNSA. This CDR3 is 13 amino acids long. Produced via immunoSEQ multiplex PCR; TCRdb's table is partial and in-frame only. The sample shows some 86,000 clones, under 85% of them seen only once. Study outcomes and limitations: Mean expanded clone counts were higher in CD8+ than CD4+ T cells.

The receptor's source is an adult with an advanced solid tumor such as melanoma, head and neck, liver or kidney cancer. Sample: CD4+ or CD8+ T cells sorted from blood, taken in a trial of the OX40 agonist ivuxolimab. This rearrangement joins TRBV7-2 to TRBJ2-7; D gene ambiguous. The CDR3 is CASSLGPGYEQYF. CDR3 coding DNA: TGTGCCAGCAGCTTAGGGCCAGGCTACGAGCAGTACTTC.